This TCR beta chain was observed in a study of T cell responses to AZD1222 COVID-19 vaccine. This table comes from immunoSEQ multiplex PCR, and its TCRdb copy is limited to in-frame clones, with some not included. The top ten hold 9.5% to 13% of the sample, which has approximately 170,000 clones, approximately 86% seen once. Study outcomes and limitations: Clonal diversity was possibly underestimated; the donors were predominantly white British and more often female.

Germline CDR1 is GTSNPN and CDR2 is SVGIG (reference sequence). The CDR3 runs to 14 residues. Trimming removed 3 bases from V and 3 bases from J; junction bases left unmatched: 7. As regards this clone: As yet, its antigen is unknown.

The sequencing used peripheral blood, collected 28 days after the second AZD1222 dose. The sequence derives from an adult who received the AZD1222 COVID-19 vaccine. The chain uses TRBV30 and TRBJ1-2; 7 nucleotides line up with TRBD1. CDR3 sequence reads: CAWSSTGLHYGYTF. The CDR3, as DNA: TGTGCCTGGAGCTCGACAGGGTTGCACTATGGCTACACCTTC.